The clone carrying this T cell receptor beta chain was seen repeatedly, ten times or more. Its antigen is undetermined. Between the trimmed V and J ends, which lost 6 bases and 1 base, there was a span of 9 bases. Germline V gene sequence: CDR1 ENHRY, CDR2 SYGVKD. The CDR3 totals 13 residues. This sample was taken from a study of early T cells in non-severe SARS-CoV-2 infection. Study-level background: Bulk RNA isolated from unsorted whole blood underwent sequencing; chains were not paired.

Each single cDNA molecule received a unique molecular identifier. Using its own MiXCR run on the 5' RACE reads, TCRdb lists one record per CDR3 protein. This table has nearly 80,000 distinct CDR3 sequences, roughly 13% appearing once. Study-level findings and limits: The study's VDJdb matching favored anti-spike CD8 responses and missed private and CD4 specificities.

The chain employs TRBV10-3 and TRBJ2-5, with D unresolved. This clonotype was sampled from an adult who was a healthcare worker with PCR-confirmed SARS-CoV-2 infection or an uninfected control (not recorded which). The sequencing sample was made of whole blood. The CDR3 sequence: CAISPGGQETQYF. CDR3 DNA sequence: TGTGCCATCAGCCCTGGCGGCCAAGAGACCCAGTACTTC.